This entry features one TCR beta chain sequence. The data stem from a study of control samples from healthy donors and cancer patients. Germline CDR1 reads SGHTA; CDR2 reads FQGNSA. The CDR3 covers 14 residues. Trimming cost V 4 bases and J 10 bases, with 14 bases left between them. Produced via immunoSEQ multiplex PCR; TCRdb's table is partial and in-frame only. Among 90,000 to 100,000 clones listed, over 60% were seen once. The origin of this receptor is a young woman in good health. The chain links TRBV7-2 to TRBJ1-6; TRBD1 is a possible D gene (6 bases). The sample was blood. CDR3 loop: CASSSRDTVSPLHF. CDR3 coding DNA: TGTGCCAGCAGCTCCCGGGACACCGTATCACCCCTCCACTTT.